The rows below give T cell receptor beta chains drawn from one sample of a study of blood T cells in healthy people across ages. In TCRdb, the 5' RACE reads were re-called with MiXCR into one record per CDR3 protein. The sample carries 750,000 to 850,000 distinct CDR3 sequences, 20% to 25% recorded once. These data were likewise used in another study, on T cells of mothers and their children.

Specimen: blood. The receptors here all came from a boy aged 5-17 years in good health. The CDR3 runs from the conserved cysteine through the conserved F or W. Each record gives: D gene, V gene, clone size, J gene, CDR3 DNA, CDR3 protein. The D gene is left open where the match is weak. Not every row has a clone size; where given, it reads once, few, many or a size class.

>-|TRBV6-2/TRBV6-3|-|TRBJ2-7
TGTGCCAGCAGTTACTACGGGGTCAACTCCTACGAGCAGTACTTC
CASSYYGVNSYEQYF
>-|TRBV6-2/TRBV6-3|-|TRBJ1-3
TGTGCCAGCAGCCTACGGAGACGGATCTCTGGAAACACCATATATTTT
CASSLRRRISGNTIYF
>TRBD1|TRBV24-1|-|TRBJ2-5
TGTGCCACCAAGGGGGCTGGGGAGACCCTGTACTTC
CATKGAGETLYF
>TRBD1|TRBV29-1|few|TRBJ2-7
TGCAGCGGACAGGGGCCCTACGAGCAGTACTTC
CSGQGPYEQYF
>TRBD2|TRBV29-1|-|TRBJ2-1
TGCAGCGTTACGACTAGCGGGGGGAACAATGAGCAGTTCTTC
CSVTTSGGNNEQFF
>TRBD2|TRBV7-9|-|TRBJ2-3
TGTGCCAGCAGCCAAAGCGGGGGACTATACACAGATACGCAGTATTTT
CASSQSGGLYTDTQYF
>-|TRBV27|-|TRBJ2-4
TGTGCCAGCATGGCGGGACTAGCCAAAAACATTCAGTACTTC
CASMAGLAKNIQYF
>-|TRBV29-1|-|TRBJ1-2
TGCAGCGTTTCCGACAGCGCCTATGGCTACACCTTC
CSVSDSAYGYTF
>TRBD2|TRBV20-1|few|TRBJ2-5
TGCAGTGCTAGCTTGGGGGGGGACGGCGAGACCCAGTACTTC
CSASLGGDGETQYF
>-|TRBV29-1|-|TRBJ2-1
TGCAGCGTTGGGCGTCGGGGCAACAATGAGCAGTTCTTC
CSVGRRGNNEQFF
>-|TRBV6-6|few|TRBJ1-1
TGTGCCAGCAGTCTCAATCCGGGGGCTCGGACTGAAGCTTTCTTT
CASSLNPGARTEAFF
>TRBD2|TRBV27|once|TRBJ2-1
TGTGCCAGCAGTTATTCCCTAGCGGGAGGGGGAAATGAGCAGTTCTTC
CASSYSLAGGGNEQFF
>-|TRBV3-1|-|TRBJ1-5
TGTGCCAGCAGCCAAGGTTTCATCTCAGGCAATCAGCCCCAGCATTTT
CASSQGFISGNQPQHF
>TRBD2|TRBV27|-|TRBJ2-2
TGTGCCAGCAGTTCGACTCGACTAGCGGGAGGGGTTATGCGGGCCGGGGAGCTGTTTTTT
CASSSTRLAGGVMRAGELFF
>TRBD1|TRBV2|many|TRBJ2-3
TGTGCCAGCAGTGGGGAACAGGGGAGAGATACGCAGTATTTT
CASSGEQGRDTQYF
>-|TRBV18|few|TRBJ2-5
TGTGCCAGCAGCCCTTTGGACAGCCAAGAGACCCAGTACTTC
CASSPLDSQETQYF
>TRBD1|TRBV12-3/TRBV12-4|-|TRBJ2-5
TGTGCCAGCAGTTCTCGGGACAGGGGTAAAGAGACCCAGTACTTC
CASSSRDRGKETQYF
>TRBD1|TRBV7-9|few|TRBJ2-1
TGTGCCAGCAGCGCTACAGGGGGCCTCTCCTACAATGAGCAGTTCTTC
CASSATGGLSYNEQFF
>-|TRBV7-2|few|TRBJ1-4
TGTGCCAGCAGCTTAGCCCTAGAGAAAGAAAAACTGTTTTTT
CASSLALEKEKLFF
>-|TRBV20-1|few|TRBJ1-1
TGCAGTGCCGAAGACTCTAACACTGAAGCTTTCTTT
CSAEDSNTEAFF
>TRBD2|TRBV7-3|few|TRBJ2-1
TGTGCCAGCAGCTTAATCGGGCGGCGGACGACTAGCGGGAGGGCCCTCAATGAGCAGTTCTTC
CASSLIGRRTTSGRALNEQFF
>-|TRBV2|-|TRBJ1-2
TGTGCCAGCAGTGTTACCGGGGGCAGGAGCTATGGCTACACCTTC
CASSVTGGRSYGYTF
>TRBD1|TRBV6-2/TRBV6-3|few|TRBJ1-6
TGTGCCAGCAGTTATCAGCGGACAGGTGGTCATTCACCCCTCCACTTT
CASSYQRTGGHSPLHF
>-|TRBV4-1|few|TRBJ2-3
TGCGCCAGCAGCCAAGCGAGCGGGAGCACAGATACGCAGTATTTT
CASSQASGSTDTQYF
>TRBD2|TRBV28|-|TRBJ2-1
TGTGCCATCGCCGGGGGGATCAAGAATGAGCAGTTCTTC
CAIAGGIKNEQFF
>-|TRBV30|-|TRBJ2-7
TGTGCCTGGCAGGCGGGCTGCAACTACGAGCAGTACTTC
CAWQAGCNYEQYF